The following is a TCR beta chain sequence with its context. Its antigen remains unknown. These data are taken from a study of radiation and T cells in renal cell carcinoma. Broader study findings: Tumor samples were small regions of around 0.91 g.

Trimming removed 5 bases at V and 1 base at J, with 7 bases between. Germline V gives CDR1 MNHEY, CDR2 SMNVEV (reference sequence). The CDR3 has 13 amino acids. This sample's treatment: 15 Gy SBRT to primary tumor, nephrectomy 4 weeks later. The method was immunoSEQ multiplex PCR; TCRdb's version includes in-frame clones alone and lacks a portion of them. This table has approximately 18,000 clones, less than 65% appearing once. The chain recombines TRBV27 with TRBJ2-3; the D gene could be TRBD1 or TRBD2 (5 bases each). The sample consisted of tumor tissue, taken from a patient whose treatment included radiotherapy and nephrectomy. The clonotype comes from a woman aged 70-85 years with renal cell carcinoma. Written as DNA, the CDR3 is TGTGCCAGCAGTGTGGGGGGCACAGATACGCAGTATTTT. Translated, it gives CASSVGGTDTQYF.